Presented here are 13 T cell receptor beta chains from one specimen sequenced in a study of OX40 agonist ivuxolimab in advanced cancers. The library came from the immunoSEQ multiplex PCR assay. Not all clones reach the TCRdb copy of this immuneACCESS table, which keeps in-frame sequences only. Checked studies attribute under half of the gap to unresolved V genes and leave the rest unexplained. The sample table holds 53,000 or so clones, of which 75% to 85% were seen once. The ten top clones hold less than 2.5% of the sample. Material: CD4+ or CD8+ T cells sorted from blood, obtained in a trial of the OX40 agonist ivuxolimab. The origin of the receptors is an adult with an advanced solid tumor such as melanoma, head and neck, liver or kidney cancer.

CDR3 in amino acids: CASSLLDYEQYF. The CDR3 nucleotides read TGTGCCAGCAGCTTACTAGACTACGAGCAGTACTTC. J is TRBJ2-7 and V is TRBV7-9; D remains unclear. CDR3 length: 12 amino acids. V lost 2 bases and J lost 3, with 5 bases in between. CDR1 is SEHNR, CDR2 FQNEAQ, per germline (reference sequence).

This clone was counted a single time. V and J are TRBV2 and TRBJ2-1; no definite D call. V gave up 0 bases and J gave up 6 bases, with 3 bases separating them. CDR1 and CDR2 from the germline V gene are SNHLY and FYNNEI. The CDR3 spans 12 residues. The CDR3 DNA is TGTGCCAGCAGTGAAGCGGGCAATGAGCAGTTCTTC. As protein: CASSEAGNEQFF.

The J gene is TRBJ1-1, the V gene TRBV11-3; 7 nucleotides match TRBD1. CDR1 SGHNT and CDR2 YENEEA come from the germline V gene. The CDR3 runs to 14 residues. Trimming removed 6 bases from V and 3 bases from J; junction bases left unmatched: 7. CDR3 sequence: CASSNAGTDTEAFF. The CDR3 DNA is TGTGCCAGCAGTAATGCCGGGACAGACACTGAAGCTTTCTTT. Variable domain in full (rest from reference TRBV11-3 and TRBJ1-1): EAGVVQSPRYKIIEKKQPVAFWCNPISGHNTLYWYLQNLGQGPELLIRYENEEAVDDSQLPKDRFSAERLKGVDSTLKIQPAELGDSAVYLCASSNAGTDTEAFFGQGTRLTVV.

This clone has only one observation. This chain connects TRBV4-1 to TRBJ1-4; TRBD1 agrees at 7 bases. The V gene's germline CDR1 is MGHRA and CDR2 YSYEKL. Trimming removed 2 bases from V and 2 bases from J; junction bases left unmatched: 5. This CDR3 is 16 amino acids long. The CDR3 DNA is TGCGCCAGCAGCCAACAGGGGGTACAGACTAATGAAAAACTGTTTTTT. Translated, it gives CASSQQGVQTNEKLFF.

The chain couples TRBV19 to TRBJ2-2; the match to TRBD2 covers 15 bases. V lost 4 bases to trimming and J lost 5 bases; unmatched junction nucleotides: 2. This CDR3 is built from 16 residues. CDR1 LNHDA and CDR2 SQIVND come from the germline V gene (reference sequence). The CDR3 spells CASSRGLAGGTGELFF. In DNA, the CDR3 is TGTGCCAGTAGTAGGGGACTAGCGGGAGGAACCGGGGAGCTGTTTTTT.

The chain uses TRBV19 and TRBJ1-2; the D gene is possibly TRBD1 (5 bases). Germline values: CDR1 LNHDA, CDR2 SQIVND (reference sequence). Trimming pared 5 bases from V and 3 bases from J, leaving 16 bases between. CDR3 size: 15 residues. The CDR3 loop is CASSRGRDGDYGYTF. CDR3 sequence (DNA): TGTGCCAGTAGTCGGGGCCGGGACGGCGACTATGGCTACACCTTC.

The chain couples TRBV4-3 to TRBJ2-5; 8 bases fit TRBD2. This CDR3 has 16 residues. The trim removed 1 base at V and 5 bases at J, leaving 9 bases unmatched. Germline V gene data show CDR1 as LGHNA and CDR2 as YSLEER. This CDR3 is CASSQGGRGGRETQYF. As DNA, the CDR3 is TGCGCCAGCAGCCAAGGGGGACGGGGGGGCCGGGAGACCCAGTACTTC.

The chain combines TRBV6-5 with TRBJ1-2; unclear D gene. V gave up 5 bases and J gave up 2 bases, with 12 bases separating them. CDR1 MNHEY and CDR2 SVGAGI come from the germline V gene. The CDR3 extends over 14 amino acids. CDR3 sequence (DNA): TGTGCCAGCAGTGAAGACGGAGGGAACTATGGCTACACCTTC. It is translated as CASSEDGGNYGYTF.

The genes are TRBV5-5 and TRBJ2-7, with 7 nucleotides matching TRBD1. The CDR3 covers 15 residues. The germline gives CDR1 SGHKS, CDR2 YYEKEE (reference sequence). The J segment lost 2 bases and the V segment lost 2 bases, leaving 7 bases of the junction unmatched. The CDR3 loop reads CASSFLDTGAYEQYF. In DNA, the CDR3 is TGTGCCAGCAGCTTCCTAGACACAGGGGCCTACGAGCAGTACTTC.

This clone was counted a few times. V gene TRBV2 combines with J gene TRBJ1-6, with no clear D. V was trimmed by 2 bases and J by 12 bases, leaving 5 bases between them. CDR3 length: 11 residues. Germline V gene data show CDR1 as SNHLY and CDR2 as FYNNEI. CDR3 DNA: TGTGCCAGCAGTGAATCCCGACCCCTCCACTTT. Translated: CASSESRPLHF.

This clone has only a few counts. The chain employs TRBV2 and TRBJ1-2; D unresolved. The germline V gene encodes CDR1 SNHLY and CDR2 FYNNEI. V was cut by 3 bases and J by 4 bases, with 6 bases left in between. CDR3 length: 12 amino acids. CDR3: CASSDRLYGYTF. The CDR3 DNA reads TGTGCCAGCAGTGATAGGCTCTATGGCTACACCTTC. The variable domain in full, completed from reference TRBV2 and TRBJ1-2, reads EPEVTQTPSHQVTQMGQEVILRCVPISNHLYFYWYRQILGQKVEFLVSFYNNEISEKSEIFDDQFSVERPDGSNFTLKIRSTKLEDSAMYFCASSDRLYGYTFGSGTRLTVV.

This clone showed up just a few times. V gene TRBV25-1 combines with J gene TRBJ2-5, with D hard to call. CDR1 MGHDK and CDR2 SYGVNS come from the germline V gene. The V end lost 4 bases, the J end lost 4 bases, and 13 bases lay between the germline ends. The CDR3 loop spans 14 amino acids. The DNA of the CDR3 is TGTGCCAGCAGTGGGACGGGTAGAGGAGAGACCCAGTACTTC. The encoded protein is CASSGTGRGETQYF.

This clone has only a few counts. The CDR3 spells CASSSGLAGGGETQYF. The CDR3 DNA follows: TGCGCCAGCAGCTCGGGACTAGCGGGGGGAGGAGAGACCCAGTACTTC. This chain joins TRBV5-1 and TRBJ2-5, with 15 bases matching TRBD2. Unmatched junction bases numbered 4, after V lost 3 bases and J lost 4 bases. This CDR3 has 16 residues. From germline, CDR1 is SGHRS and CDR2 YFSETQ.